This TCR beta chain originates from a study of CD8+CD57+ T cells in acquired aplastic anemia. Turning to the study itself: Sorted CD4+ and CD8+ cells yielded around 3.3 ug of DNA on average. Healthy-donor CD4+ cells averaged about 9.9 million reads.

The template for TCR beta VDJ and CDR3 sequence profiling was genomic DNA. TCRdb re-derived calls from the reads in MiXCR, one entry per CDR3 protein. The sample has about 150,000 distinct CDR3 sequences, around two fifths seen once; the top ten hold under 9%. The sample holds many counts of this clonotype. This clonotype was sampled from a human donor in good health, serving as a control. Material for sequencing was sorted CD4+, CD8+, or CD8+CD57+ T cells (not recorded which) from PBMCs.

CDR3 sequence (DNA): TGTGCTAGTGGTCATATAGACAGCTACGAGCAGTACTTC. Residues: CASGHIDSYEQYF. The V and J genes are TRBV12-5 and TRBJ2-7; maybe TRBD1 (5 bases). This CDR3 region has 13 residues. Germline-derived CDR1 and CDR2 are LGHNT and FRNRAP. Trimming took 5 bases from V and 3 from J, leaving 11 bases between them.